Listed below are T cell receptor beta chains from one sample, sequenced in a study of T cell changes during pregnancy in multiple sclerosis. Sequencing used immunoSEQ multiplex PCR; TCRdb keeps in-frame clones, though not all of them. Of about 61,000 clones listed, around 90% are singletons. The sequenced sample was peripheral blood, obtained in the first trimester of pregnancy. These receptors came from a female donor in good health, enrolled as a control in a pregnancy study. The CDR3 runs from the conserved cysteine through the conserved F or W. A D gene is named only where the DNA matches it firmly. Clone size is not always given. Where it is, it says once, few, many or a class for expanded clones.

d_call: -
v_call: TRBV9
j_call: TRBJ2-3
clone_size: -
cdr3_nt: TGTGCCAGCAGCGCCGACGGGATTGACGTAGATACGCAGTATTTT
cdr3_aa: CASSADGIDVDTQYF

d_call: -
v_call: TRBV19
j_call: TRBJ1-3
clone_size: -
cdr3_nt: TGTGCCAGTAGTATCATTACTCTCTCTGGAAACACCATATATTTT
cdr3_aa: CASSIITLSGNTIYF

d_call: TRBD1
v_call: TRBV7-9
j_call: TRBJ1-3
clone_size: -
cdr3_nt: TGTGCCAGCAGCCTCAATTCTCAGGGGGCAGACACCATATATTTT
cdr3_aa: CASSLNSQGADTIYF

d_call: -
v_call: TRBV1
j_call: TRBJ1-5
clone_size: -
cdr3_nt: TGCACCAGCCGGGGACAGGGGGACCAGCCCCAGCATTTT
cdr3_aa: CTSRGQGDQPQHF

d_call: TRBD1
v_call: TRBV5-5
j_call: TRBJ1-1
clone_size: -
cdr3_nt: TGTGCCAGCAGCTTGGGGACAGGGGGTACGGTGTTT
cdr3_aa: CASSLGTGGTVF

d_call: -
v_call: TRBV30
j_call: TRBJ1-1
clone_size: -
cdr3_nt: TGTGCCTGGGATCTTACAGGGTCCGGTGAAGCTTTCTTT
cdr3_aa: CAWDLTGSGEAFF

d_call: -
v_call: TRBV21-1
j_call: TRBJ2-6
clone_size: -
cdr3_nt: TGTGCCCCGGCCCTGTGGGCGCAAAAGCCCTCTGGGGCCAACGTCCTGACTTTC
cdr3_aa: CAPALWAQKPSGANVLTF

d_call: TRBD1
v_call: TRBV9
j_call: TRBJ1-1
clone_size: -
cdr3_nt: TGTGCCAGCAGCGTAGGCGGGGCAGGGGGAAGAAACACTGAAGCTTTCTTT
cdr3_aa: CASSVGGAGGRNTEAFF

d_call: TRBD2
v_call: TRBV5-1
j_call: TRBJ2-2
clone_size: -
cdr3_nt: TGCGCCAGCAGCCCAGGGACTAGAGTGGCCGGGGAGCTGTTTTTT
cdr3_aa: CASSPGTRVAGELFF

d_call: TRBD1
v_call: TRBV4-3
j_call: TRBJ1-5
clone_size: once
cdr3_nt: TGCGCCAGCAGCCAAGCTAAGGGGGCACAGCCCCAGCATTTT
cdr3_aa: CASSQAKGAQPQHF

d_call: TRBD2
v_call: TRBV30
j_call: TRBJ2-1
clone_size: -
cdr3_nt: TGTGCCTGGGGCCCATTTGCGGGGGTTTCCTACAATGAGCAGTTCTTC
cdr3_aa: CAWGPFAGVSYNEQFF

d_call: -
v_call: TRBV19
j_call: TRBJ1-2
clone_size: -
cdr3_nt: TGTGCCAGTAGTATAGGGGGCGCTGATAACTATGGCTACACCTTC
cdr3_aa: CASSIGGADNYGYTF

d_call: -
v_call: TRBV7-8
j_call: TRBJ2-4
clone_size: -
cdr3_nt: TGTGCCAGCAGCCCGAAGGACAGTTTGGCCAAAAACATTCAGTACTTC
cdr3_aa: CASSPKDSLAKNIQYF

d_call: TRBD1
v_call: TRBV5-4
j_call: TRBJ1-2
clone_size: -
cdr3_nt: TGTGCCAGCAGCTCGGGACAGACTGTTAACTATGGCTACACCTTC
cdr3_aa: CASSSGQTVNYGYTF

d_call: -
v_call: TRBV7-9
j_call: TRBJ1-2
clone_size: -
cdr3_nt: TGTGCCAGCAGCCCAGACAGCTTATATGGCTACACCTTC
cdr3_aa: CASSPDSLYGYTF

d_call: -
v_call: TRBV11-3
j_call: TRBJ2-3
clone_size: once
cdr3_nt: TGTGCCAGCAGCAGAGACACAGATACGCAGTATTTT
cdr3_aa: CASSRDTDTQYF

d_call: -
v_call: TRBV12-5
j_call: TRBJ1-3
clone_size: -
cdr3_nt: TGTGCTAGTGGTTCGCCCTTCGGTAAAGACTCTGGAAACACCATATATTTT
cdr3_aa: CASGSPFGKDSGNTIYF

d_call: TRBD1
v_call: TRBV19
j_call: TRBJ1-5
clone_size: -
cdr3_nt: TGTGCCAGTAGTATCACAGGGGGCGGCCAGCCCCAGCATTTT
cdr3_aa: CASSITGGGQPQHF

d_call: -
v_call: TRBV27
j_call: TRBJ2-5
clone_size: -
cdr3_nt: TGTGCCAGCAGTTTACAGGGCACCCAGTACTTC
cdr3_aa: CASSLQGTQYF

d_call: TRBD1
v_call: TRBV5-6
j_call: TRBJ2-5
clone_size: -
cdr3_nt: TGTGCCAGCATTGGTTCGGGGACAGGGGTAGAGACCCAGTACTTC
cdr3_aa: CASIGSGTGVETQYF

d_call: -
v_call: TRBV7-2
j_call: TRBJ2-3
clone_size: -
cdr3_nt: TGTGCCAGCAGCCGGGACTGGAGCACAGATACGCAGTATTTT
cdr3_aa: CASSRDWSTDTQYF

d_call: -
v_call: TRBV27
j_call: TRBJ1-1
clone_size: -
cdr3_nt: TGTGCCAGCAGTCCGCAACAGGGAAAGGAGTCTGAAGCTTTCTTT
cdr3_aa: CASSPQQGKESEAFF

d_call: TRBD1
v_call: TRBV5-1
j_call: TRBJ1-3
clone_size: -
cdr3_nt: TGCGCCAGCAGCTTGACGGGACAGGGCTCTGGAAACACCATATATTTT
cdr3_aa: CASSLTGQGSGNTIYF

d_call: TRBD2
v_call: TRBV4-3
j_call: TRBJ2-1
clone_size: -
cdr3_nt: TGCGCCAGCAGCCCTGAGCGGGGGGGCCGGAATGAGCAGTTCTTC
cdr3_aa: CASSPERGGRNEQFF

d_call: -
v_call: TRBV7-8
j_call: TRBJ1-2
clone_size: once
cdr3_nt: TGTGCCAGCAGCCTTGGACAGCTCTATGGCTACACCTTC
cdr3_aa: CASSLGQLYGYTF

d_call: -
v_call: TRBV5-4
j_call: TRBJ1-4
clone_size: -
cdr3_nt: TGTGCCAGCAGCGACAGCGTCGGAGAAAAACTGTTTTTT
cdr3_aa: CASSDSVGEKLFF

d_call: TRBD1
v_call: TRBV19
j_call: TRBJ2-2
clone_size: -
cdr3_nt: TGTGCCAGTAGTCAACCGGGACAGCCGAACACCGGGGAGCTGTTTTTT
cdr3_aa: CASSQPGQPNTGELFF

d_call: -
v_call: TRBV19
j_call: TRBJ1-4
clone_size: -
cdr3_nt: TGTGCCAGTACTAAAAGGAGGAAAACAACTAATGAAAAACTGTTTTTT
cdr3_aa: CASTKRRKTTNEKLFF

d_call: -
v_call: TRBV7-9
j_call: TRBJ2-5
clone_size: once
cdr3_nt: TGTGCCAGCAGCTTAGCGCTCGGTGGAGAGACCCAGTACTTC
cdr3_aa: CASSLALGGETQYF

d_call: -
v_call: TRBV5-1
j_call: TRBJ2-7
clone_size: -
cdr3_nt: TGCGCCAGCAGCTTGTATTCCGTGCGGGATTCCTACGAGCAGTACTTC
cdr3_aa: CASSLYSVRDSYEQYF

d_call: TRBD2
v_call: TRBV27
j_call: TRBJ2-2
clone_size: -
cdr3_nt: TGTGCCAGCACCCTAAGGGGCGGGGGGGCCTACACCGGGGAGCTGTTTTTT
cdr3_aa: CASTLRGGGAYTGELFF

d_call: TRBD2
v_call: TRBV11-2
j_call: TRBJ2-3
clone_size: -
cdr3_nt: TGTGCCAGCAGCTTAAGCGGGGGGGCGACAGATACGCAGTATTTT
cdr3_aa: CASSLSGGATDTQYF

d_call: -
v_call: TRBV7-3
j_call: TRBJ2-2
clone_size: once
cdr3_nt: TGTGCCAGCAGCCGCCTAGGGGGGGGACCGAGGGGGGACACCGGGGAGCTGTTTTTT
cdr3_aa: CASSRLGGGPRGDTGELFF

d_call: -
v_call: TRBV6-5
j_call: TRBJ1-2
clone_size: -
cdr3_nt: TGTGCCAGCAGTGGGCCCATAATGAATGGCTACACCTTC
cdr3_aa: CASSGPIMNGYTF

d_call: -
v_call: TRBV6-5
j_call: TRBJ1-1
clone_size: -
cdr3_nt: TGTGCCAGCAGAAAAACGGGGAACACTGAAGCTTTCTTT
cdr3_aa: CASRKTGNTEAFF

d_call: TRBD1
v_call: TRBV6-5
j_call: TRBJ2-7
clone_size: -
cdr3_nt: TGTGCCAGCAGTTATACCGGGACAGGGGCGGGGGAGCAGTACTTC
cdr3_aa: CASSYTGTGAGEQYF

d_call: -
v_call: TRBV18
j_call: TRBJ1-1
clone_size: -
cdr3_nt: TGTGCCAGCTCACCACCGGGGGGGGACACTGAAGCTTTCTTT
cdr3_aa: CASSPPGGDTEAFF

d_call: TRBD2
v_call: TRBV12-5
j_call: TRBJ2-1
clone_size: -
cdr3_nt: TGTGCTAGTGGTTTGGCGCCCCTCCCTTTGCGGGGGGGGTCTACCTATGAGCAGTTCTTC
cdr3_aa: CASGLAPLPLRGGSTYEQFF

d_call: TRBD1
v_call: TRBV5-8
j_call: TRBJ1-4
clone_size: -
cdr3_nt: TGTGCCAGCAGCCCCGGGACAGGAGGGGAAAAACTGTTTTTT
cdr3_aa: CASSPGTGGEKLFF

d_call: -
v_call: TRBV25-1
j_call: TRBJ2-7
clone_size: -
cdr3_nt: TGTGCCAGCAGGTCAGGGACTTCGAGTGAGCAGTACTTC
cdr3_aa: CASRSGTSSEQYF

d_call: TRBD1
v_call: TRBV5-6
j_call: TRBJ2-2
clone_size: -
cdr3_nt: TGTGCCAGCAGCCCGGGCCGGCAGGGGGCAATCGGGGAGCTGTTTTTT
cdr3_aa: CASSPGRQGAIGELFF

d_call: TRBD2
v_call: TRBV6-1
j_call: TRBJ2-1
clone_size: -
cdr3_nt: TGTGCCAGCAGTGAACAGCTCCTAGCGGGGGGCCCTGACAGCTCCTACAATGAGCAGTTCTTC
cdr3_aa: CASSEQLLAGGPDSSYNEQFF

d_call: TRBD2
v_call: TRBV6-4
j_call: TRBJ2-3
clone_size: -
cdr3_nt: TGTGCCAGCACCCCAAGCGGGGGGGCCTCAGATACGCGGTATTTT
cdr3_aa: CASTPSGGASDTRYF

d_call: -
v_call: TRBV2
j_call: TRBJ2-2
clone_size: few
cdr3_nt: TGTGCCAGCGGAGAATCCACAGGGCTCGGGGAGCTGTTTTTT
cdr3_aa: CASGESTGLGELFF

d_call: -
v_call: TRBV5-1
j_call: TRBJ2-7
clone_size: -
cdr3_nt: TGCGCCAGCAGCTTGGATCCGGTCTCCTACGAGCAGTACTTC
cdr3_aa: CASSLDPVSYEQYF

d_call: -
v_call: TRBV7-9
j_call: TRBJ1-6
clone_size: few
cdr3_nt: TGTGCCAGCAGCTTACGGGGGGAGAGTTCACCCCTCCACTTT
cdr3_aa: CASSLRGESSPLHF

d_call: -
v_call: TRBV6-4
j_call: TRBJ1-2
clone_size: -
cdr3_nt: TGTGCCAGCAGTCCAGAGTCAGCGCACATCTATGGCTACACCTTC
cdr3_aa: CASSPESAHIYGYTF

d_call: TRBD1
v_call: TRBV2
j_call: TRBJ1-4
clone_size: -
cdr3_nt: TGTGCCAGCAGGACAGGGGGCGCTTGGGAAAAACTGTTTTTT
cdr3_aa: CASRTGGAWEKLFF

d_call: TRBD1
v_call: TRBV6-6
j_call: TRBJ2-7
clone_size: -
cdr3_nt: TGTGCCAGCAGTTTTACTGGACAGGGCGGAACCTACGAGCAGTACTTC
cdr3_aa: CASSFTGQGGTYEQYF

d_call: -
v_call: TRBV4-3
j_call: TRBJ1-2
clone_size: -
cdr3_nt: TGCGCCAGCAGCCAAGAAGAGGGTTTTGGCGATGGCTACACCTTC
cdr3_aa: CASSQEEGFGDGYTF

d_call: -
v_call: TRBV5-8
j_call: TRBJ1-1
clone_size: -
cdr3_nt: TGTGCCAGCAGTCGTAGGGGGACTGAAGCTTTCTTT
cdr3_aa: CASSRRGTEAFF

d_call: -
v_call: TRBV4-2
j_call: TRBJ2-2
clone_size: -
cdr3_nt: TGTGCCAGCAGCCAACGGGACACCATGACCGGGGAGCTGTTTTTT
cdr3_aa: CASSQRDTMTGELFF

d_call: -
v_call: TRBV19
j_call: TRBJ1-5
clone_size: -
cdr3_nt: TGTGCCAGTCGAGGAGGACAGAACAATCAGCCCCAGCATTTT
cdr3_aa: CASRGGQNNQPQHF

d_call: -
v_call: TRBV4-1
j_call: TRBJ1-5
clone_size: few
cdr3_nt: TGCGCCAGCAGCCAAGAGGGCCTTACTCAGCCCCAGCATTTT
cdr3_aa: CASSQEGLTQPQHF

d_call: -
v_call: TRBV11-3
j_call: TRBJ2-1
clone_size: -
cdr3_nt: TGTGCCAGCAGCTTCAGCCAGGGGCCTTACAATGAGCAGTTCTTC
cdr3_aa: CASSFSQGPYNEQFF

d_call: TRBD1
v_call: TRBV6-6
j_call: TRBJ2-1
clone_size: -
cdr3_nt: TGTGCCAGCAGACAGGGGTCCTACAATGAGCAGTTCTTC
cdr3_aa: CASRQGSYNEQFF